A single sample gave rise to the 30 T cell receptor beta chains below, sequenced in a study of blood T cell repertoires in COVID-19. TCRdb keeps only in-frame clones here, not all; method: immunoSEQ multiplex PCR. Found here are about 120,000 clones, approximately 88% of them singletons; the top ten hold 6.5% to 9%. Material: peripheral blood. Every receptor here comes from a man between 50 and 59 years old with acute or convalescent COVID-19.

V gene TRBV24-1 combines with J gene TRBJ2-7, with 7 bases matching TRBD2. V shed 2 bases, J shed 2 bases, and the junction held 5 bases outside the gene matches. This CDR3 has 15 residues. CDR1 and CDR2 from the germline V gene are KGHDR and SFDVKD. The CDR3 spells CATSDWASGTYEQYF. The CDR3 DNA sequence: TGTGCCACCAGTGATTGGGCTAGCGGAACCTACGAGCAGTACTTC.

The chain recombines TRBV27 with TRBJ1-2, with unresolved D. Trimming removed 4 bases from V and 8 bases from J, with 17 bases in between. This CDR3 spans 14 amino acids. Germline loops: CDR1 MNHEY, CDR2 SMNVEV (reference sequence). CDR3 sequence: CASSSLLESRGYTF. The DNA for the CDR3 is TGTGCCAGCAGTTCCCTTCTCGAGAGTAGAGGCTACACCTTC.

This clone was counted a few times. This chain links TRBV30 with TRBJ1-1, with 7 bases lining up with TRBD1. Germline V CDR1 and CDR2: GTSNPN, SVGIG (reference sequence). The CDR3 loop spans 14 amino acids. The J segment lost 2 bases and the V segment lost 2 bases, leaving 5 bases of the junction unmatched. The chain's CDR3 is CAWSSGGLNTEAFF. The CDR3 DNA reads TGTGCCTGGAGTTCAGGGGGGTTAAACACTGAAGCTTTCTTT. Complete variable domain (other parts from reference TRBV30 and TRBJ1-1): SQTIHQWPATLVQPVGSPLSLECTVEGTSNPNLYWYRQAAGRGLQLLFYSVGIGQISSEVPQNLSASRPQDRQFILSSKKLLLSDSGFYLCAWSSGGLNTEAFFGQGTRLTVV.

The chain employs TRBV10-1 and TRBJ1-1; TRBD1 might be the D (5 bases). Trimming took 7 bases from V and 1 from J, leaving 16 bases between them. This CDR3 spans 15 amino acids. Looked up from germline, CDR1 is WNHNN and CDR2 is SYGVQD (reference sequence). CDR3 amino acids: CASTTAGFRNTEAFF. As DNA, the CDR3 is TGCGCCAGCACAACCGCAGGGTTCAGGAACACTGAAGCTTTCTTT.

The rearrangement joins TRBV21-1 to TRBJ2-4; the table's D gene call, TRBD2, was not cross checked with the DNA. TRBV21-1 is deemed a pseudogene. The CDR3 totals 16 residues. The CDR3 is CATEKYDMSAKNIQYF. For the CDR3, the DNA is TGTGCCACCGAGAAGTACGATATGTCGGCCAAAAACATTCAGTACTTC.

The chain uses TRBV9 and TRBJ2-4, with TRBD1 matching 9 bases. The ends lost 1 base at V and 9 bases at J; junction bases unmatched: 2. Germline V lookup: CDR1 SGDLS, CDR2 YYNGEE. This CDR3 has 13 residues. The CDR3 spells CASSVRQGGIQYF. In nucleotides, the CDR3 is TGTGCCAGCAGCGTAAGACAGGGGGGCATTCAGTACTTC.

This clone appeared a few times. The chain uses TRBV7-9 and TRBJ1-1, with 8 bases matching TRBD1. Per the germline V gene, CDR1 is SEHNR and CDR2 is FQNEAQ (reference sequence). The CDR3 consists of 16 residues. After removal of 3 bases from V and 6 bases from J, the junction contained 12 bases not matched to a gene. As DNA, the CDR3 is TGTGCCAGCAGCTTCAAGGAACAGGGGGTATTCGCTGAAGCTTTCTTT. It translates to CASSFKEQGVFAEAFF. Supplemented by reference TRBV7-9 and TRBJ1-1, the full variable domain reads DTGVSQNPRHKITKRGQNVTFRCDPISEHNRLYWYRQTLGQGPEFLTYFQNEAQLEKSRLLSDRFSAERPKGSFSTLEIQRTEQGDSAMYLCASSFKEQGVFAEAFFGQGTRLTVV.

A single count supports this clone. The V call is TRBV12-3 or TRBV12-4, the J call TRBJ1-1, with unresolved D. The ends were cut back, 6 bases at V and 0 bases at J, with 8 bases in the middle. The CDR3 totals 13 residues. The CDR3 DNA is TGTGCCAGCAGGCAAACAGTGAACACTGAAGCTTTCTTT. As protein: CASRQTVNTEAFF.

J is TRBJ1-5 and V is TRBV27; 10 bases agree with TRBD1. Losses at the gene ends were 3 bases for V and 0 bases for J; bases not matched to a gene: 5. This CDR3 spans 17 amino acids. Germline V lookup: CDR1 MNHEY, CDR2 SMNVEV (reference sequence). CDR3 in DNA: TGTGCCAGCAGTTTCGGACAGGGGGGCCATAGCAATCAGCCCCAGCATTTT. It codes for CASSFGQGGHSNQPQHF.

This chain joins TRBV30 and TRBJ2-3, with D tentatively TRBD2 (5 bases). V shed 1 base and J shed 4 bases, with 18 bases lying between them. CDR3 length: 16 amino acids. CDR1 is GTSNPN and CDR2 is SVGIG in the germline V gene (reference sequence). CDR3 in DNA: TGTGCCTGGAGTGCGATCCCCGGACGGGGTGCAGATACGCAGTATTTT. As protein: CAWSAIPGRGADTQYF.

J is TRBJ1-4 and V is TRBV7-2; the D is unclear. Trimming took 1 base from V and 2 from J, leaving 8 bases between them. This CDR3 spans 15 amino acids. Germline V gives CDR1 SGHTA, CDR2 FQGNSA. The CDR3 protein is CASSLVLRTNEKLFF. CDR3 sequence (DNA): TGTGCCAGCAGCTTAGTTTTACGGACTAATGAAAAACTGTTTTTT.

The chain uses TRBV5-4 and TRBJ1-4; TRBD1 matches at 8 bases. V lost 3 bases, J lost 7 bases, and 5 bases stayed unmatched. This CDR3 has 14 residues. The germline CDR1 and CDR2 sequences are SGHNT and YYREEE (reference sequence). The CDR3 coding sequence is TGTGCCAGCAGCTCTAGGACAGGGACTGAAAAACTGTTTTTT. It translates to CASSSRTGTEKLFF.

This chain connects TRBV7-8 to TRBJ2-3; D not certain. Trimming cost V 10 bases and J 0 bases, with 11 bases left between them. This CDR3 is 13 amino acids long. Germline V lookup: CDR1 SGHVS, CDR2 FQNEAQ. The DNA for the CDR3 is TGTGCCATCGAGCCCCCTAGCACAGATACGCAGTATTTT. Amino acids: CAIEPPSTDTQYF.

This rearrangement joins TRBV18 to TRBJ2-1, with 10 bases identical to TRBD2. V lost 6 bases to trimming and J lost 4 bases; unmatched junction nucleotides: 6. CDR1 and CDR2 (germline): KGHSH, LQKENI. The CDR3 loop spans 15 amino acids. CDR3 sequence reads: CASSRTSGAYNEQFF. The CDR3 DNA is TGTGCCAGCTCGCGGACTAGCGGAGCTTACAATGAGCAGTTCTTC.

This clone was seen a single time. The chain is built from TRBV30 and TRBJ1-2, with D possibly matching TRBD1 (6 bases). This CDR3 has 14 amino acids. The germline V and J ends were trimmed by 3 bases and 6 bases, with 17 bases remaining between them. CDR1 GTSNPN and CDR2 SVGIG come from the germline V gene (reference sequence). CDR3 in amino acids: CAWSPTGRPHGYTF. The CDR3 DNA sequence: TGTGCCTGGAGCCCGACAGGTCGGCCCCATGGCTACACCTTC.

The chain combines TRBV7-9 with TRBJ2-7; possibly TRBD2 for D (6 bases). This CDR3 contains 14 residues. Germline lookup yields CDR1 SEHNR and CDR2 FQNEAQ (reference sequence). V lost 2 bases to trimming and J lost 4 bases, with 12 bases between them. In DNA form, the CDR3 reads TGTGCCAGCAGCTTACCCGGGGGAGTTTACGAGCAGTACTTC. It specifies CASSLPGGVYEQYF.

V gene TRBV27 combines with J gene TRBJ2-1, with 12 bases identical to TRBD1. After removal of 8 bases from V and 7 bases from J, the junction contained 3 bases not matched to a gene. Germline-derived CDR1 and CDR2 are MNHEY and SMNVEV (reference sequence). CDR3 length: 13 amino acids. The CDR3 sequence: CASGTGGRNEQFF. The CDR3 DNA sequence: TGTGCCAGCGGGACAGGGGGCAGGAATGAGCAGTTCTTC.

The chain combines TRBV6-5 with TRBJ1-2; weak D call: TRBD1 (6 bases). The length of the CDR3 is 13 residues. Germline V gene sequence: CDR1 MNHEY, CDR2 SVGAGI. V was cut by 8 bases and J by 0 bases, with 10 bases left in between. The CDR3: CASRRTANYGYTF. The DNA for the CDR3 is TGTGCCAGCCGAAGGACAGCTAACTATGGCTACACCTTC.

The chain uses TRBV4-1 and TRBJ1-4; possible D gene TRBD1, 6 bases. CDR3 length: 16 residues. From germline, CDR1 is MGHRA and CDR2 YSYEKL. The germline V and J ends were trimmed by 1 base and 4 bases, with 13 bases remaining between them. The chain's CDR3 is CASSQGVGAVNEKLFF. The DNA for the CDR3 is TGCGCCAGCAGCCAAGGAGTGGGGGCCGTTAATGAAAAACTGTTTTTT.

This sequence joins TRBV30 and TRBJ1-2; the match to TRBD1 covers 7 bases. The V segment lost 3 bases and the J segment 4 bases; nucleotides outside the gene matches: 5. The CDR3 is 13 residues long. From germline, CDR1 is GTSNPN and CDR2 SVGIG (reference sequence). CDR3 DNA sequence: TGTGCCTGGAGGCCGGGACAGACCTATGGCTACACCTTC. Protein: CAWRPGQTYGYTF.

V gene TRBV5-8 combines with J gene TRBJ2-7; 9 nucleotides align to TRBD1. CDR1 and CDR2 (germline): SGHTS, YDEGEE. V dropped 4 bases and J dropped 2; count of bases not matched to a gene: 7. This CDR3 is built from 15 residues. This CDR3 reads CASSPWTGATYEQYF. In DNA, the CDR3 is TGTGCCAGCAGCCCCTGGACAGGGGCAACCTACGAGCAGTACTTC.

The chain has TRBV9 and TRBJ2-1, with 9 bases that match TRBD1. CDR3 length: 15 residues. Germline lookup yields CDR1 SGDLS and CDR2 YYNGEE. The J segment lost 6 bases and the V segment lost 0 bases, leaving 4 bases of the junction unmatched. The CDR3 loop is CASSVGGQGSNEQFF. The CDR3 DNA follows: TGTGCCAGCAGCGTAGGGGGACAGGGAAGCAATGAGCAGTTCTTC.

In regard to this clone: This sample includes further DNA sequences coding for the same CDR3. The chain carries TRBV12-3 or TRBV12-4 and TRBJ1-5; no clear D. V lost 1 base, J lost 5 bases, and 6 bases lay in between. This CDR3 comprises 13 residues. CDR3 in DNA: TGTGCCAGCAGTTTAGGGTCAGATCAGCCCCAGCATTTT. Translated: CASSLGSDQPQHF.

The chain links TRBV5-4 to TRBJ2-3; D possibly corresponds to TRBD1 (6 bases). Trimming left V 4 bases short and J 4 bases short, with 10 bases between. Germline V gene lookup returns CDR1 SGHNT and CDR2 YYREEE (reference sequence). The CDR3 contains 13 residues. CDR3 sequence (DNA): TGTGCCAGCAGCCCCCGACAGGCAGATACGCAGTATTTT. This gives the protein CASSPRQADTQYF.

The chain carries TRBV5-6 and TRBJ1-5; 8 nucleotides match TRBD1. The CDR3 spans 17 residues. Germline CDR1 and CDR2: SGHDT and YYEEEE. Losses at the gene ends were 4 bases for V and 3 bases for J; bases not matched to a gene: 12. DNA of the CDR3: TGTGCCAGCAGCACCAGCCTAGGGACAGGCGACAATCAGCCCCAGCATTTT. Translated, it gives CASSTSLGTGDNQPQHF.

The gene calls are TRBV7-7 and TRBJ2-1; TRBD1 might be the D (5 bases). Germline loops: CDR1 SSHAT, CDR2 FNYEAQ (reference sequence). The CDR3 runs 15 residues. The V and J ends lost 5 bases and 2 bases respectively, with 13 bases between them. DNA for the CDR3: TGTGCCAGCAGCATGAACCAGGGTACCTACAATGAGCAGTTCTTC. Protein: CASSMNQGTYNEQFF.

This clone was seen just once. The rearrangement uses TRBV29-1 and TRBJ2-1; TRBD2 might be the D (5 bases). The CDR3 is made up of 12 amino acids. V was pared by 3 bases and J by 9 bases, with 12 bases between. Germline loops: CDR1 SQVTM, CDR2 ANQGSEA. For the CDR3, the DNA is TGCAGCGTTGAGGACGAGGGAAGTGAGCAGTTCTTC. Residues: CSVEDEGSEQFF.

V and J are TRBV18 and TRBJ1-2, with D unresolved. The CDR3 runs 13 residues. Germline loops: CDR1 KGHSH, CDR2 LQKENI. Trimming stripped 2 bases from V and 2 bases from J, with 6 bases between. For the CDR3, the DNA is TGTGCCAGCTCACCATCGGAGAACTATGGCTACACCTTC. This gives the protein CASSPSENYGYTF.

This chain links TRBV14 with TRBJ1-1, with a tentative D call TRBD1 (6 bases). The CDR3 length is 15 residues. Trimming cost V 0 bases and J 3 bases, with 11 bases left between them. Germline V gene sequence: CDR1 SGHDN, CDR2 FVKESK. The CDR3 nucleotides read TGTGCCAGCAGCCAAGAACTACAGGGAGACACTGAAGCTTTCTTT. This translates into CASSQELQGDTEAFF.

This chain joins TRBV25-1 and TRBJ2-5; the D gene is possibly TRBD1 (6 bases). The CDR3 sequence is 14 residues long. Germline CDR1 MGHDK, CDR2 SYGVNS. V was shortened by 7 bases and J by 5 bases, with 17 bases between the two germline ends. CDR3 nucleotides: TGTGCCAGCACAAAATGGGGAAGGGGGGAGACCCAGTACTTC. It encodes CASTKWGRGETQYF.